These 25 T cell receptor beta chains share one sample of origin, sequenced in a study of T cell changes during pregnancy in multiple sclerosis. Produced via immunoSEQ multiplex PCR; TCRdb's table is partial and in-frame only. The data hold roughly 26,000 clones, with approximately 92% observed a single time. The material sequenced was CD8+ T cells from peripheral blood mononuclear cells, taken in the second trimester of pregnancy. These receptors all come from a female donor with multiple sclerosis, enrolled in a pregnancy study.

V usage is TRBV2 and J usage is TRBJ2-7; D is uncertain. The germline V gene has CDR1 SNHLY and CDR2 FYNNEI. V lost 6 bases and J 1 base, leaving 7 bases between the germline ends. The CDR3 totals 12 residues. The CDR3 loop reads CASSSESYEQYF. CDR3 nucleotides: TGTGCCAGCAGCAGTGAATCCTACGAGCAGTACTTC. The full variable domain, with the rest looked up from reference TRBV2 and TRBJ2-7, is EPEVTQTPSHQVTQMGQEVILRCVPISNHLYFYWYRQILGQKVEFLVSFYNNEISEKSEIFDDQFSVERPDGSNFTLKIRSTKLEDSAMYFCASSSESYEQYFGPGTRLTVT.

The chain employs TRBV15 and TRBJ1-1, with 9 nucleotides matching TRBD1. This CDR3 has 12 amino acids. Germline CDR1 reads LNHNV; CDR2 reads YYDKDF (reference sequence). J lost 4 bases, V lost 8 bases, and 2 bases had no gene match. The CDR3 DNA reads as TGTGCCACCGGGACAGGGACCACTGAAGCTTTCTTT. Protein sequence: CATGTGTTEAFF. Combining the CDR3 with reference TRBV15 and TRBJ1-1 gives the whole variable domain DAMVIQNPRYQVTQFGKPVTLSCSQTLNHNVMYWYQQKSSQAPKLLFHYYDKDFNNEADTPDNFQSRRPNTSFCFLDIRSPGLGDTAMYLCATGTGTTEAFFGQGTRLTVV.

V is TRBV11-3 and J is TRBJ1-5; 8 bases are shared with TRBD1. The V gene end was trimmed by 3 bases and the J gene end by 4 bases; junction bases not matched to a gene: 14. The germline V gene encodes CDR1 SGHNT and CDR2 YENEEA. This CDR3 is 18 amino acids long. In nucleotides, the CDR3 is TGTGCCAGCAGCTTCACTGACAGGGGTAATTACCCAAATCAGCCCCAGCATTTT. It yields the protein CASSFTDRGNYPNQPQHF.

The chain links TRBV7-9 to TRBJ2-1, with a weak D call TRBD2 (6 bases). CDR1 and CDR2 (germline): SEHNR, FQNEAQ (reference sequence). The CDR3 totals 16 residues. V dropped 7 bases and J dropped 8 bases, with 24 bases sitting between them. The CDR3 nucleotides are TGTGCCAGCATCGAACTGCCCGGGACTGACGGCGATGAGCAGTTCTTC. Translation: CASIELPGTDGDEQFF. The full variable domain, rest sourced from reference TRBV7-9 and TRBJ2-1, is DTGVSQNPRHKITKRGQNVTFRCDPISEHNRLYWYRQTLGQGPEFLTYFQNEAQLEKSRLLSDRFSAERPKGSFSTLEIQRTEQGDSAMYLCASIELPGTDGDEQFFGPGTRLTVL.

The V gene is TRBV11-2, the J gene TRBJ2-1, with D possibly matching TRBD2 (6 bases). The CDR3 loop spans 16 amino acids. V was trimmed by 5 bases and J by 0 bases, leaving 14 bases between them. Germline V gene sequence: CDR1 SGHAT, CDR2 FQNNGV. CDR3 nucleotides: TGTGCCAGCAGCCCTCAAGCGGGCAGCTCCTACAATGAGCAGTTCTTC. Its translation is CASSPQAGSSYNEQFF.

The chain carries TRBV9 and TRBJ2-1; TRBD2 matches 8 bases. The V and J ends lost 0 bases and 10 bases, in that order; junction bases with no gene match: 9. The CDR3 is 15 residues long. Looked up from germline, CDR1 is SGDLS and CDR2 is YYNGEE. This chain's CDR3 is CASSVGGREEGEQFF. In DNA form, the CDR3 reads TGTGCCAGCAGCGTAGGGGGGCGGGAGGAAGGCGAGCAGTTCTTC.

The J gene is TRBJ2-2, the V gene TRBV20-1; weak D call: TRBD1 (5 bases). The V gene's germline CDR1 is DFQATT and CDR2 SNEGSKA (reference sequence). CDR3 length: 11 amino acids. The CDR3 protein is CGASGTGELFF. CDR3 in DNA: TGCGGGGCTTCTGGTACCGGGGAGCTGTTTTTT.

The chain links TRBV7-9 to TRBJ1-4; no reliable D call. Germline V gene lookup returns CDR1 SEHNR and CDR2 FQNEAQ (reference sequence). The CDR3 extends over 16 amino acids. Trimming removed 0 bases from V and 8 bases from J, with 16 bases in between. The CDR3 nucleotides read TGTGCCAGCAGCTTAGCGAGGGCCGGAGGAGGCGAAAAACTGTTTTTT. Amino acids: CASSLARAGGGEKLFF.

The CDR3 region is CASSPLWVWRGPYNEQFF. CDR3 nucleotides: TGTGCCAGCAGTCCCTTGTGGGTATGGAGGGGACCCTACAATGAGCAGTTCTTC. The chain couples TRBV7-9 to TRBJ2-1, with D possibly TRBD2 on 6 matching bases. The germline V gene encodes CDR1 SEHNR and CDR2 FQNEAQ (reference sequence). The CDR3 spans 18 residues. The V end was cut by 6 bases, the J end by 2 bases, with 23 bases between.

This chain connects TRBV27 to TRBJ2-7, with TRBD2 identical over 13 bases. Germline loops: CDR1 MNHEY, CDR2 SMNVEV (reference sequence). J gave up 4 bases and V 6 bases, and 6 bases lay outside the gene matches. The CDR3 spans 15 residues. The CDR3 here is CASREGLAGLYEQYF. CDR3 coding DNA: TGTGCCAGCAGAGAGGGACTAGCGGGACTTTACGAGCAGTACTTC.

The chain employs TRBV11-3 and TRBJ2-7; D is uncertain. V was clipped by 4 bases and J by 2 bases, with 9 bases between them. CDR1 and CDR2 (germline): SGHNT, YENEEA. The CDR3 totals 13 residues. The CDR3 DNA follows: TGTGCCAGCAGCTCCCGACTCCCCTACGAGCAGTACTTC. Its translation: CASSSRLPYEQYF.

This clone was detected many times. J is TRBJ2-7 and V is TRBV27; 8 bases are a match to TRBD2. Germline V gene data show CDR1 as MNHEY and CDR2 as SMNVEV (reference sequence). The V and J ends lost 6 bases and 2 bases, in that order; junction bases with no gene match: 9. The CDR3 is made up of 15 amino acids. The CDR3 region has the DNA TGTGCCAGCAGAATAACTAGCGGTACAACCTACGAGCAGTACTTC. This translates into CASRITSGTTYEQYF.

The chain couples TRBV9 to TRBJ2-5; TRBD2 agrees at 12 bases. This CDR3 has 15 residues. The trim removed 6 bases at V and 5 bases at J, leaving 8 bases unmatched. CDR1 and CDR2 (germline): SGDLS, YYNGEE. CDR3 in DNA: TGTGCCAGCACCGCTAGCGGGAGGGCCTCGGAGACCCAGTACTTC. Encoded protein: CASTASGRASETQYF.

In this sample, this clone turned up a few times. The chain has TRBV19 and TRBJ2-1; 8 bases fit TRBD2. In germline, CDR1 is LNHDA, CDR2 SQIVND (reference sequence). The CDR3 consists of 17 residues. After removal of 3 bases from V and 5 bases from J, the junction contained 12 bases not matched to a gene. This chain's CDR3 is CASSIASAGDLHNEQFF. The CDR3 DNA sequence: TGTGCCAGTAGTATTGCTTCAGCGGGAGATCTCCACAATGAGCAGTTCTTC. The variable domain in full, completed from reference TRBV19 and TRBJ2-1, reads DGGITQSPKYLFRKEGQNVTLSCEQNLNHDAMYWYRQDPGQGLRLIYYSQIVNDFQKGDIAEGYSVSREKKESFPLTVTSAQKNPTAFYLCASSIASAGDLHNEQFFGPGTRLTVL.

The chain employs TRBV28 and TRBJ2-5; no firm D call. The CDR3 extends over 12 amino acids. From germline, CDR1 is MDHEN and CDR2 SYDVKM. The ends were cut back, 5 bases at V and 5 bases at J, with 9 bases in the middle. As DNA, the CDR3 is TGTGCCAGCAGTGGAGTAGTGGAGACCCAGTACTTC. Protein sequence: CASSGVVETQYF.

This sequence joins TRBV28 and TRBJ2-7; 9 bases are shared with TRBD1. CDR1 is MDHEN and CDR2 is SYDVKM in the germline V gene. The CDR3 totals 22 residues. Trimming at V came to 4 bases and at J to 4 bases, leaving 29 bases not matched to a gene. This CDR3 is CASSSPRGTGTLRKMKPYEQYF. The CDR3 region has the DNA TGTGCCAGCAGTTCCCCCCGCGGGACAGGGACCCTAAGAAAGATGAAACCTTACGAGCAGTACTTC.

CDR3 residues: CASSSPRVAGNYEQYF. The CDR3 DNA reads as TGTGCCAGCAGTTCCCCCCGTGTAGCGGGAAACTACGAGCAGTACTTC. V and J are TRBV27 and TRBJ2-7, with 8 bases that match TRBD2. There are 16 residues in the CDR3. J lost 3 bases, V lost 4 bases, and 11 bases had no gene match. Per germline, CDR1 MNHEY and CDR2 SMNVEV (reference sequence).

The V gene is TRBV5-4, the J gene TRBJ2-3; 10 positions match TRBD1. The CDR3 consists of 15 residues. The V and J ends lost 4 bases and 1 base, in that order; junction bases with no gene match: 3. Per germline, CDR1 SGHNT and CDR2 YYREEE (reference sequence). CDR3 DNA sequence: TGTGCCAGCAGCCTGGGGACAGGGGGCACAGATACGCAGTATTTT. Its protein is CASSLGTGGTDTQYF.

The chain couples TRBV19 to TRBJ2-3; 7 bases are a match to TRBD1. V lost 7 bases and J lost 6; bases outside the gene matches: 10. Per the germline V gene, CDR1 is LNHDA and CDR2 is SQIVND (reference sequence). This CDR3 is 14 amino acids long. CDR3 sequence: CASTLRDRADTQYF. The CDR3 region has the DNA TGTGCCAGTACCTTAAGGGACAGAGCGGATACGCAGTATTTT. The variable domain in full, with the rest retrieved from reference TRBV19 and TRBJ2-3, is DGGITQSPKYLFRKEGQNVTLSCEQNLNHDAMYWYRQDPGQGLRLIYYSQIVNDFQKGDIAEGYSVSREKKESFPLTVTSAQKNPTAFYLCASTLRDRADTQYFGPGTRLTVL.

This clone was recorded a few times. The chain links TRBV5-4 to TRBJ2-1; 10 bases agree with TRBD2. Trimming removed 0 bases from V and 13 bases from J; junction bases left unmatched: 4. The CDR3 extends over 13 amino acids. Per the germline V gene, CDR1 is SGHNT and CDR2 is YYREEE (reference sequence). The CDR3 DNA reads as TGTGCCAGCAGCTTGGTTCCTAGCGGGAGCCAGTTCTTC. Amino acids: CASSLVPSGSQFF.

The chain is built from TRBV28 and TRBJ1-5; 9 nucleotides agree with TRBD1. V dropped 6 bases and J dropped 7; count of bases not matched to a gene: 10. Germline CDR1 is MDHEN and CDR2 is SYDVKM. The CDR3 is made up of 15 amino acids. DNA for the CDR3: TGTGCCAGCAGCTGGACAGGGGTGGTTCAACAGCCCCAGCATTTT. It yields the protein CASSWTGVVQQPQHF.

As to this clone: Different DNA sequences within this sample yield the same CDR3. This chain joins TRBV7-9 and TRBJ2-1; D is uncertain. The V and J ends lost 0 bases and 1 base respectively, with 4 bases between them. CDR1 and CDR2 from the germline V gene are SEHNR and FQNEAQ (reference sequence). The CDR3 has 14 amino acids. This CDR3 is CASSLAGSYNEQFF. In DNA form, the CDR3 reads TGTGCCAGCAGCTTAGCCGGGTCCTACAATGAGCAGTTCTTC.

The chain joins TRBV11-2 to TRBJ1-2, with 9 bases identical to TRBD1. V lost 2 bases to trimming and J lost 1 base; unmatched junction nucleotides: 8. The length of the CDR3 is 17 residues. The germline CDR1 and CDR2 sequences are SGHAT and FQNNGV. The CDR3 DNA follows: TGTGCCAGCAGCTTAAATCCGGGACAGGGATTTAACTATGGCTACACCTTC. Translating it yields CASSLNPGQGFNYGYTF.

V and J are TRBV25-1 and TRBJ2-2, with 10 nucleotides matching TRBD1. CDR1 is MGHDK and CDR2 is SYGVNS in the germline V gene. V was clipped by 6 bases and J by 7 bases; unmatched bases: 8. The CDR3 runs 15 residues. Here the CDR3 reads CASSLTGGWGGELFF. The CDR3 DNA is TGTGCCAGCAGCCTGACAGGGGGCTGGGGCGGGGAGCTGTTTTTT.

The genes are TRBV19 and TRBJ1-2; TRBD1 might be the D (5 bases). The ends were cut back, 3 bases at V and 1 base at J, with 24 bases in the middle. CDR1 is LNHDA, CDR2 SQIVND, per germline (reference sequence). The CDR3 spans 19 residues. CDR3 nucleotides: TGTGCCAGTAGTATGTTACGGCGGACACGGCTGTTAGATAACTATGGCTACACCTTC. Translated, it gives CASSMLRRTRLLDNYGYTF.